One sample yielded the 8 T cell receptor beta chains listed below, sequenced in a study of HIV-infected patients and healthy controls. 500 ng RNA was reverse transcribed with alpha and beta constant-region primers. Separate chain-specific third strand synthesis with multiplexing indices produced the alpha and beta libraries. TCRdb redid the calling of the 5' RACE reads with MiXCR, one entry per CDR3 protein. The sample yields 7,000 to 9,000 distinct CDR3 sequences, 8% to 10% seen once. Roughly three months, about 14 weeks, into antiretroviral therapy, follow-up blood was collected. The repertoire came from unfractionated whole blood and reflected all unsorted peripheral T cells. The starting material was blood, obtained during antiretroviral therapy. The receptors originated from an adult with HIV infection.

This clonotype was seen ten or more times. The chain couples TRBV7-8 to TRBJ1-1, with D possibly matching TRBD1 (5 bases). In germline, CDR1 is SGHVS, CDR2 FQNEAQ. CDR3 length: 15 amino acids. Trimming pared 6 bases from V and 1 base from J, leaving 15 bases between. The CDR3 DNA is TGTGCCAGCAGTCGTGACAGTTTTGCGAACACTGAAGCTTTCTTT. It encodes CASSRDSFANTEAFF.

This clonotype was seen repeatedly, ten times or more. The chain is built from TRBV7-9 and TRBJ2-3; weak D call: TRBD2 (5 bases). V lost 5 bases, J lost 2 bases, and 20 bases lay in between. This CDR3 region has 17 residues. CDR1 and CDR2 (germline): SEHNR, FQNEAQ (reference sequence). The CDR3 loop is CASSHHETRESTDTQYF. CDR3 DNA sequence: TGTGCCAGCAGCCATCACGAGACTCGGGAATCCACAGATACGCAGTATTTT.

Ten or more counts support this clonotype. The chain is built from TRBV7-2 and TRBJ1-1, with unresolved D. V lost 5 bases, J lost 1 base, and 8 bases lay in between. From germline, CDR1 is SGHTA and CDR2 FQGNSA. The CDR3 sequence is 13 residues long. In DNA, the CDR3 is TGTGCCAGCAGCCAAGAAAAGAACACTGAAGCTTTCTTT. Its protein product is CASSQEKNTEAFF.

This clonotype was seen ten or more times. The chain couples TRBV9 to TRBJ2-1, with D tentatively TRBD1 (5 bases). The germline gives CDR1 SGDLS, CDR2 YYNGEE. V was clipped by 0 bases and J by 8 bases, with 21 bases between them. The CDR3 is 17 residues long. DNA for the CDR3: TGTGCCAGCAGCGTAGGTCGTGCATCCCCTTTACAGGATGAGCAGTTCTTC. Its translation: CASSVGRASPLQDEQFF.

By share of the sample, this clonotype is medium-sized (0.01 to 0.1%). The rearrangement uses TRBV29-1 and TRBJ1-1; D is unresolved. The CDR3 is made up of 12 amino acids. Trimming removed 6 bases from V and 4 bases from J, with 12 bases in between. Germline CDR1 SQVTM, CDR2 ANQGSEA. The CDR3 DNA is TGCAGCGTCCTGAAAACAAGCACTGAAGCTTTCTTT. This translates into CSVLKTSTEAFF.

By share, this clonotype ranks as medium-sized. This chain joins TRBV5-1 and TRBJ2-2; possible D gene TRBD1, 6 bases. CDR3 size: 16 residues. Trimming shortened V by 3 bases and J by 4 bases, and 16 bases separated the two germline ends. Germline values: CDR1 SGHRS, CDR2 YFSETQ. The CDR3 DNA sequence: TGCGCCAGCAGCTACTACAGGGAAGTAGGCACCGGGGAGCTGTTTTTT. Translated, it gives CASSYYREVGTGELFF.

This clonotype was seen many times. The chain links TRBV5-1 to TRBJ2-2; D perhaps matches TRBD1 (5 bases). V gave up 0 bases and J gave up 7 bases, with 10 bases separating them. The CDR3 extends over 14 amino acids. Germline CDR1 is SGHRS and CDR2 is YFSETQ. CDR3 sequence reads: CASSLGQGNGELFF. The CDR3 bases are TGCGCCAGCAGCTTGGGGCAGGGTAACGGGGAGCTGTTTTTT.

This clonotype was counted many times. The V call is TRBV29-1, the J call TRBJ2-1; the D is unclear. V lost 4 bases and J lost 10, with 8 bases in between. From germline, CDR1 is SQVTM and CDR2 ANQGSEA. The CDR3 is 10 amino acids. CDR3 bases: TGCAGCGTTGCCGAACGGGAGCAGTTCTTC. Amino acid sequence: CSVAEREQFF.